This TCR beta chain is drawn from a study of blood T cells in healthy people across ages. Study outcomes and limitations: It was the long-lived donors that had more naive CD4+ cells and higher diversity than aged donors.

For this clonotype: Its antigen remains unknown.

It was with a sample-barcoded 5' primer and a J-beta primer mix that a second PCR of about 6 to 12 cycles was run. Every cDNA molecule bore a tag from a template-switch adaptor containing 12 random nucleotides. One entry per CDR3 protein results from TCRdb running MiXCR on the 5' RACE reads. This sample carries more than 1.4 million distinct CDR3 sequences, about 40% of them seen once, and the ten largest clones take roughly 7.9%. The sequence was collected from a woman under 30 in good health. Sequencing was performed on blood.

Here the CDR3 reads CASSQDRWGTSGHNEQYF. The CDR3 DNA reads as TGTGCCAGCAGCCAAGATCGTTGGGGGACTAGCGGCCACAATGAGCAGTACTTC. The rearrangement links TRBV4-2 to TRBJ2-1, with 11 positions matching TRBD2. The closer fit of TRBJ2-7 to the DNA end suggests the J call may be wrong. Germline V gene lookup returns CDR1 LGHNA and CDR2 YNFKEQ. The CDR3 consists of 18 residues.